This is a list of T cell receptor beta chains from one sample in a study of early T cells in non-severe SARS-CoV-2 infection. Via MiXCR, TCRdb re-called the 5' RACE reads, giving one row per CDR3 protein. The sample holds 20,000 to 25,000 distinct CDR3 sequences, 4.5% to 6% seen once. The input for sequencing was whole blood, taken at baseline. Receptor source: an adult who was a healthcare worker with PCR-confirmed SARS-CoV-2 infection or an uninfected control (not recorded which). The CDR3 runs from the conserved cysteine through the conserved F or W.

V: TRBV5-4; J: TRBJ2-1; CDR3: CASRSWNEQFF
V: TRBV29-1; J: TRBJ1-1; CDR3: CSVRWGTPNTEAFF
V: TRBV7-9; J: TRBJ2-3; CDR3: CASNTGMDTQYF
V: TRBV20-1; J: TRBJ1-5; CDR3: CSAREGRWQPQHF
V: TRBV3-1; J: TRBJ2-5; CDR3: CASSQGLAGGQETQYF
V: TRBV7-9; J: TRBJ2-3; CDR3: CASSLQEPRRGDTQYF
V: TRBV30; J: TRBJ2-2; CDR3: CAWSVSGAPGVGELFF
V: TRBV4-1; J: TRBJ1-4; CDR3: CASSQGKGANEKLFF
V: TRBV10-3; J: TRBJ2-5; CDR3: CAISVITGPETQYF
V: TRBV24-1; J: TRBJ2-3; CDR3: CATSQTGLLTDTQYF
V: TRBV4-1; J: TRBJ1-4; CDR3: CASSQGTSPLLNEKLFF
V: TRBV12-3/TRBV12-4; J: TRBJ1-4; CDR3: CASSLAGRQINEKLFF
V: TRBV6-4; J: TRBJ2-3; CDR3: CASSAGGYSTDTQYF
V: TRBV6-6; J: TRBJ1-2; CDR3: CASSLGTGASGYTF
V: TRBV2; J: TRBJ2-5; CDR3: CASSPEETQYF
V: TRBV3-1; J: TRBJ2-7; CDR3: CASSRDRGHEQYF
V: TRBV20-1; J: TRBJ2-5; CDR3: CSASHQETQYF
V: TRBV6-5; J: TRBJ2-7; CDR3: CAPFARSSPYF
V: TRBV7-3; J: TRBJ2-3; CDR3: CASNARPVADTQYF
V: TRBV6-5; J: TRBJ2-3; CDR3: CASGLRTEGTDTQYF
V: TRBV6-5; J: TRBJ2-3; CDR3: CASTRGYTDTQYF
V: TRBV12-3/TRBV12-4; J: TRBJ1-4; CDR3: CASSLSGGATNEKLFF
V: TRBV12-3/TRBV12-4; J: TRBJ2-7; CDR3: CASSVSGLTYEQYF
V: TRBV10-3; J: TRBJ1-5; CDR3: CAISEFEGYSNQPQHF
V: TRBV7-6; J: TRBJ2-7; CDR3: CASTVRGSYEQYF
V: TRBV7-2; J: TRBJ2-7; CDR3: CASSLGPGQGQYEQYF
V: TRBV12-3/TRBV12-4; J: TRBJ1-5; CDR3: CASSTTRLNQPQHF
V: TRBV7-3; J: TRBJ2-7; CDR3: CASSLWASHVYEQYF
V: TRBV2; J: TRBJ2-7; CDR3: CASRPRTESYEQYF
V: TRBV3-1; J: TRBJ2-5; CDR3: CASSQGETQYF
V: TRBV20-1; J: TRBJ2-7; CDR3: CSAEDRALEQYF
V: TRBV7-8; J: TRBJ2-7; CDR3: CASSPRQDPYEQYF
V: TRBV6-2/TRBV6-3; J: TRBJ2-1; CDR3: CASALRGGVVYEQFF
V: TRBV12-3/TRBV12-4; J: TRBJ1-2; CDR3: CATEDRGPRTF
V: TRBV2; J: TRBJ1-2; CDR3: CASGKASGGSFGYTF
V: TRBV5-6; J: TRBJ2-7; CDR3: CASSLYGSSYEQYF
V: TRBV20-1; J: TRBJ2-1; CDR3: CSAGLAGIYNEQFF
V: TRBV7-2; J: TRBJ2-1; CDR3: CASSLDRGSYNEQFF
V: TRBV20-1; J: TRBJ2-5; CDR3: CSATRGGQETQYF
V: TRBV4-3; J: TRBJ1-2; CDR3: CASSHGGGYGYTF
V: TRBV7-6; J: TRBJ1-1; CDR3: CASSPWTNMNTEAFF
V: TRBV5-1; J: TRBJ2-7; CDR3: CASSLRAAGSDEQYF
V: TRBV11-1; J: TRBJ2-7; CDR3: CASSLVGLSYEQYF
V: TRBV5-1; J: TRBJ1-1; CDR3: CASSQTGTGVGTEAFF
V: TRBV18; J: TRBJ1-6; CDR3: CASNDRVASPLHF
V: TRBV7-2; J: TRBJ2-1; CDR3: CASSPAFVTFYNEQFF
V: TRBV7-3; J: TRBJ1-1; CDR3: CASSLRGSYTEAFF
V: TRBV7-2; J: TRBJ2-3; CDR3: CASSLWLLTDTQYF
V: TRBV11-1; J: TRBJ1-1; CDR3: CASSPGGRNTEAFF
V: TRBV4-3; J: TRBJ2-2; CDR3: CASSQDLRALTGELFF
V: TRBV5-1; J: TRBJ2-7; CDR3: CASSLEGRSTYEQYF
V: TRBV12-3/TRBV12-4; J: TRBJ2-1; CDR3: CASNDPGTTYNEQFF
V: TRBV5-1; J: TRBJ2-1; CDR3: CASGLAGGKQQFF
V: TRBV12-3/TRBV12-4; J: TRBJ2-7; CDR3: CASSLRRTGGPYEQYF